This T cell receptor (beta chain) was sequenced during a study of blood T cells in healthy people across ages. CDR3 length equals 13 residues. CDR1 DFQATT and CDR2 SNEGSKA come from the germline V gene (reference sequence). Trimming left V 5 bases short and J 7 bases short, with 18 bases between. Russia was home to the donors, healthy Caucasian individuals aged about 6 to 90. About this clonotype itself: The antigen is unknown.

A sample-barcoded 5' primer and a J-beta primer mix were used in a second PCR of about 6 to 11 cycles. TCRdb passed the 5' RACE reads through MiXCR, listing each CDR3 protein once. The sample lists about a million distinct CDR3 sequences; around two fifths were seen once. Whole-study results and caveats: Naive T cell percentage showed a strong correlation with the diversity of TCR beta.

The V call is TRBV20-1, the J call TRBJ2-7; TRBD2 might be the D (6 bases). The source material was blood. The receptor was derived from a man aged 18 to 29 in good health. The CDR3 nucleotides read TGCAGTGCTCTTAGACTAGATTACAATGAGCAGTACTTC. Protein product: CSALRLDYNEQYF.